Listed below are T cell receptor beta chains from one sample, sequenced in a study of blood T cell repertoires in COVID-19. The assay was immunoSEQ multiplex PCR, and TCRdb's table has in-frame clones only and misses some. This sample has fewer than 250,000 clones, with around 90% found just once. Sequencing used peripheral blood. The receptors stem from a man in his sixties who had recovered from COVID-19. The CDR3 runs from the conserved cysteine through the conserved F or W. The D gene is left open where the match is weak. A clone size is listed for some rows: how often the clone was seen (once, few, many), or a class if it is expanded.

length: 13; D: .; V: TRBV5-1; J: TRBJ2-7; size: .; DNA: TGCGCCAGCGGCCCCCCAAAGTGCTACGAGCAGTACTTC; CDR3: CASGPPKCYEQYF
length: 19; D: .; V: TRBV30; J: TRBJ2-7; size: .; DNA: TGTGCCTGGAGTCAGATCCGAGACTCTCTCGGGTTTATGTCCTACGAGCAGTACTTC; CDR3: CAWSQIRDSLGFMSYEQYF
length: 15; D: TRBD1; V: TRBV5-5; J: TRBJ2-5; size: once; DNA: TGTGCCAGCAGCTCCTTAACAGGGGGCGGTGAGACCCAGTACTTC; CDR3: CASSSLTGGGETQYF
length: 14; D: TRBD2; V: TRBV5-4; J: TRBJ2-6; size: .; DNA: TGTGCCAGCCAGCGGGAGTCTGGGGCCAACGTCCTGACTTTC; CDR3: CASQRESGANVLTF
length: 16; D: TRBD1; V: TRBV6-5; J: TRBJ1-6; size: .; DNA: TGTGCCAGCAGTTCGGACAGGGCTTCCTATAATTCACCCCTCCACTTT; CDR3: CASSSDRASYNSPLHF
length: 14; D: TRBD2; V: TRBV19; J: TRBJ2-1; size: once; DNA: TGTGCCAGTAGTATAAAATCCCCGGGGGGTGAGCAGTTCTTC; CDR3: CASSIKSPGGEQFF
length: 15; D: TRBD2; V: TRBV28; J: TRBJ2-5; size: .; DNA: TGTGCCAGCAGTCTGCAAGCGGGATCGCAAGAGACCCAGTACTTC; CDR3: CASSLQAGSQETQYF
length: 13; D: .; V: TRBV9; J: TRBJ1-3; size: .; DNA: TGTGCCAGCAGCGCAGGGGAAGGAAACACCATATATTTT; CDR3: CASSAGEGNTIYF
length: 16; D: .; V: TRBV21-1; J: TRBJ1-2; size: .; DNA: TGTGCCAGCCTGGGGCCGGGACAGGTCCAACCCATGAGCTACACCTTC; CDR3: CASLGPGQVQPMSYTF
length: 17; D: TRBD1; V: TRBV6-2/TRBV6-3; J: TRBJ1-1; size: .; DNA: TGTGCCAGCAGTTATCAGGGAGGGACAGGGGGACAGGCTGAAGCTTTCTTT; CDR3: CASSYQGGTGGQAEAFF
length: 17; D: TRBD1; V: TRBV7-2; J: TRBJ1-5; size: .; DNA: TGTGCCAGCAGCTTAGGGCAGGGGGCGCGAAGCAATCAGCCCCAGCATTTT; CDR3: CASSLGQGARSNQPQHF
length: 14; D: .; V: TRBV10-1; J: TRBJ1-1; size: few; DNA: TGCGCCAGCAATAGCGGGGGTTTGAACACTGAAGCTTTCTTT; CDR3: CASNSGGLNTEAFF
length: 14; D: TRBD2; V: TRBV5-4; J: TRBJ2-3; size: .; DNA: TGTGCCAGCGAGGAGCGGGGTGTTTTAGATACGCAGTATTTT; CDR3: CASEERGVLDTQYF
length: 13; D: TRBD1; V: TRBV28; J: TRBJ1-1; size: .; DNA: TGTGCCAGCAGGGGACAGGGTAACACTGAAGCTTTCTTT; CDR3: CASRGQGNTEAFF
length: 17; D: TRBD1; V: TRBV2; J: TRBJ2-4; size: .; DNA: TGTGCCAGCAGTGAAGCGCTGGACAGGAGCTCCAAAAACATTCAGTACTTC; CDR3: CASSEALDRSSKNIQYF
length: 17; D: TRBD1; V: TRBV3-1/TRBV3-2; J: TRBJ2-1; size: .; DNA: TGTGCCAGCAGCCAAATAACAACAGGGGTCAACTACAATGAGCAGTTCTTC; CDR3: CASSQITTGVNYNEQFF
length: 14; D: .; V: TRBV2; J: TRBJ2-1; size: .; DNA: TGTGCCAGCAGTGTGTTGCGGTCCTACAATGAGCAGTTCTTC; CDR3: CASSVLRSYNEQFF
length: 16; D: TRBD1; V: TRBV7-2; J: TRBJ2-2; size: .; DNA: TGTGCCAGCAGATCCAGGACAGGGGGAATCACCGGGGAGCTGTTTTTT; CDR3: CASRSRTGGITGELFF
length: 16; D: TRBD1; V: TRBV5-4; J: TRBJ1-6; size: .; DNA: TGTGCCAGCAGCTTGGTCAGGGGACAGAATAATTCACCCCTCCACTTT; CDR3: CASSLVRGQNNSPLHF
length: 14; D: TRBD1; V: TRBV2; J: TRBJ2-7; size: many; DNA: TGTGCCAGCGCTAAAGGGTCAGGGGGTGAAGAGCAGTACTTC; CDR3: CASAKGSGGEEQYF
length: 13; D: .; V: TRBV2; J: TRBJ2-3; size: many; DNA: TGTGCCAGCGGGGCGGAGGGGCTCGATACGCAGTATTTT; CDR3: CASGAEGLDTQYF
length: 12; D: TRBD1; V: TRBV5-6; J: TRBJ1-1; size: .; DNA: TGTGCCAGCAGCTCACCGGGACAGGGGTCTTTCTTT; CDR3: CASSSPGQGSFF
length: 14; D: TRBD1; V: TRBV5-8; J: TRBJ2-5; size: few; DNA: TGTGCCAGCAATGGGGGACAGAGCCAAGAGACCCAGTACTTC; CDR3: CASNGGQSQETQYF
length: 13; D: .; V: TRBV3-1/TRBV3-2; J: TRBJ1-1; size: .; DNA: TGTGCCAGCAGCCAAGATGGCAGGTTGTCGACTTTCTTT; CDR3: CASSQDGRLSTFF
length: 19; D: .; V: TRBV16; J: TRBJ2-1; size: .; DNA: TGTGCCAGCAGCCAATTCTTAGCGTGGAGCCTCCGGCAGCCTAATGAGCAGTTCTTC; CDR3: CASSQFLAWSLRQPNEQFF
length: 17; D: .; V: TRBV4-2; J: TRBJ1-1; size: .; DNA: TGTGCCAGCAGCCAAGATCGTCCAGGGAAGGCGAACACTGAAGCTTTCTTT; CDR3: CASSQDRPGKANTEAFF
length: 16; D: .; V: TRBV19; J: TRBJ2-7; size: once; DNA: TGTGCCAGTAGTAAAGTAACCGGCCAGGCGGGGTCCGAGCAGTACTTC; CDR3: CASSKVTGQAGSEQYF
length: 13; D: .; V: TRBV7-9; J: TRBJ1-2; size: .; DNA: TGTGCCAGCAGCTTCGGGACTGCCTTGTCTATGGCCTTC; CDR3: CASSFGTALSMAF
length: 16; D: TRBD2; V: TRBV9; J: TRBJ2-1; size: few; DNA: TGTGCCAGCAGCACCCCCCGTGGGACTACGAGCAATGAGCAGTTCTTC; CDR3: CASSTPRGTTSNEQFF
length: 13; D: .; V: TRBV10-2; J: TRBJ1-1; size: .; DNA: TGCGCCAGCAGTGAGTACAGGGCCACTGAAGCTTTCTTT; CDR3: CASSEYRATEAFF
length: 14; D: TRBD2; V: TRBV7-2; J: TRBJ2-1; size: .; DNA: TGTGCCAGCAGCTTAGTGATAGCGGGGAATGAGCAGTTCTTC; CDR3: CASSLVIAGNEQFF
length: 13; D: .; V: TRBV27; J: TRBJ1-2; size: once; DNA: TGTGCCAGCAGTGCGGACAGCTCAGGTGGCTACACCTTC; CDR3: CASSADSSGGYTF
length: 17; D: TRBD2; V: TRBV4-1; J: TRBJ2-5; size: .; DNA: TGCGCCAGCAGCCAAAGACTAGCGGGGGACTTCCAAGAGACCCAGTACTTC; CDR3: CASSQRLAGDFQETQYF
length: 13; D: TRBD2; V: TRBV9; J: TRBJ2-3; size: .; DNA: TGTGCCAGCAGCGGGACTAGTACAGATACGCAGTATTTT; CDR3: CASSGTSTDTQYF
length: 16; D: TRBD2; V: TRBV15; J: TRBJ2-1; size: once; DNA: TGTGCCACCAGCAGGACTAGCGCCAACTTCCCCAATGAGCAGTTCTTC; CDR3: CATSRTSANFPNEQFF
length: 16; D: .; V: TRBV28; J: TRBJ2-3; size: .; DNA: TGTGCCAGCAGTTACTTGGGACTTGCATATCGGAATACGCAGTATTTT; CDR3: CASSYLGLAYRNTQYF
length: 16; D: .; V: TRBV7-9; J: TRBJ2-2; size: .; DNA: TGTGCCAGCAGCTCCCCCTGGAGGGAAACCACCGGGGAGCTGTTTTTT; CDR3: CASSSPWRETTGELFF
length: 16; D: TRBD1; V: TRBV29-1; J: TRBJ1-2; size: .; DNA: TGCAGCGTTGCCGCCGCGTGGGGACAGGGGGACTATGGCTACACCTTC; CDR3: CSVAAAWGQGDYGYTF
length: 15; D: .; V: TRBV9; J: TRBJ2-7; size: .; DNA: TGTGCCAGCAGCGTAGCGGGCACCTCCCGGGGAGAGCAGTACTTC; CDR3: CASSVAGTSRGEQYF
length: 15; D: .; V: TRBV11-3; J: TRBJ2-1; size: .; DNA: TGTGCCAGCAGCCCCGGGACTCGACCCTACAATGAGCAGTTCTTC; CDR3: CASSPGTRPYNEQFF
length: 16; D: TRBD1; V: TRBV14; J: TRBJ2-1; size: .; DNA: TGTGCCAGCAGCCCATTGACAGGGAATCTGATCAATGAGCAGTTCTTC; CDR3: CASSPLTGNLINEQFF
length: 14; D: TRBD1; V: TRBV11-2; J: TRBJ2-3; size: once; DNA: TGTGCCAGCAGCTTCGGACAGGGGTCAGATACGCAGTATTTT; CDR3: CASSFGQGSDTQYF
length: 14; D: TRBD1; V: TRBV5-1; J: TRBJ1-1; size: once; DNA: TGCGCCAGCAGCTTGGACGAAGGGGGCAAAGAAGCTTTCTTT; CDR3: CASSLDEGGKEAFF
length: 15; D: TRBD1; V: TRBV23-1; J: TRBJ1-1; size: few; DNA: TGCGCCAGCAGGGGGTGGACAGGGAAGAACACTGAAGCTTTCTTT; CDR3: CASRGWTGKNTEAFF
length: 14; D: TRBD1; V: TRBV6-5; J: TRBJ1-2; size: .; DNA: TGTGCCAGCAGATGGACAGGGCCTAACTATGGCTACACCTTC; CDR3: CASRWTGPNYGYTF
length: 15; D: .; V: TRBV5-1; J: TRBJ2-3; size: .; DNA: TGCGCCAGCAGCCTCGGTTATTCAGGGAGGGATACGCAGTATTTT; CDR3: CASSLGYSGRDTQYF
length: 12; D: .; V: TRBV12-5; J: TRBJ2-1; size: .; DNA: TGTGCTAGTGGTTTCAGCGGGTCTGGAGAGTTCTTC; CDR3: CASGFSGSGEFF
length: 15; D: .; V: TRBV29-1; J: TRBJ1-1; size: .; DNA: TGCAGCGCCGCCCGGGACATTAACCTGAACACTGAAGCTTTCTTT; CDR3: CSAARDINLNTEAFF
length: 16; D: .; V: TRBV6-5; J: TRBJ1-6; size: .; DNA: TGTGCCAGCAGTTACGGCGGTAGCTCCTATAATTCACCCCTCCACTTT; CDR3: CASSYGGSSYNSPLHF
length: 14; D: TRBD2; V: TRBV4-3; J: TRBJ2-3; size: once; DNA: TGCGCCAGTTCCCGGGGGGGGTTCACAGATACGCAGTATTTT; CDR3: CASSRGGFTDTQYF
length: 15; D: .; V: TRBV6-5; J: TRBJ2-7; size: .; DNA: TGTGCCAGCAGCCTAGGCGCGACTCGACCCTACGAGCAGTACTTC; CDR3: CASSLGATRPYEQYF
length: 14; D: .; V: TRBV29-1; J: TRBJ1-1; size: .; DNA: TGCAGCGCCAGAAAGGACAGAGAGAACACTGAAGCTTTCTTT; CDR3: CSARKDRENTEAFF
length: 17; D: TRBD1; V: TRBV11-2; J: TRBJ2-2; size: .; DNA: TGTGCCAGCAGCTTAGTCCGGACAGGGATAATCACCGGGGAGCTGTTTTTT; CDR3: CASSLVRTGIITGELFF
length: 18; D: TRBD1; V: TRBV15; J: TRBJ1-2; size: .; DNA: TGTGCCACCAGCAGAGATGGGACAGGGCCGACTACAAACTATGGCTACACCTTC; CDR3: CATSRDGTGPTTNYGYTF